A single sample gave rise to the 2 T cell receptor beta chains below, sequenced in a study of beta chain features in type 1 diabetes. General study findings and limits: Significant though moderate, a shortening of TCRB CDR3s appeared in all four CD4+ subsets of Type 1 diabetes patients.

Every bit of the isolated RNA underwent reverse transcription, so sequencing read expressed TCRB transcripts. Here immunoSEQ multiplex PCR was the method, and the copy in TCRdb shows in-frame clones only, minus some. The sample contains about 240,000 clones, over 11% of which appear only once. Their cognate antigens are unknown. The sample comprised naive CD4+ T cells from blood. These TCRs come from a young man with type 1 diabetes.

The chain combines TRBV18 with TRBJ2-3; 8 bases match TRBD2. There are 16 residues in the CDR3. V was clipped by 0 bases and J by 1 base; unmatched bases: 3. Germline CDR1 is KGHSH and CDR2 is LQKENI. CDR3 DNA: TGTGCCAGCTCACCACCGCCAGCGGGGGGCACAGATACGCAGTATTTT. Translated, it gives CASSPPPAGGTDTQYF. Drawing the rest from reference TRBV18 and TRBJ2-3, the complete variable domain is NAGVMQNPRHLVRRRGQEARLRCSPMKGHSHVYWYRQLPEEGLKFMVYLQKENIIDESGMPKERFSAEFPKEGPSILRIQQVVRGDSAAYFCASSPPPAGGTDTQYFGPGTRLTVL.

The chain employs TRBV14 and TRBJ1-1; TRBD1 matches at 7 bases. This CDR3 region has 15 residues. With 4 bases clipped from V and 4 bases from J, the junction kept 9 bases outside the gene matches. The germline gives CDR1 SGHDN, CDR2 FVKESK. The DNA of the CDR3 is TGTGCCAGCAGCCTGAAGAGGACAGGAAGCACTGAAGCTTTCTTT. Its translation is CASSLKRTGSTEAFF.